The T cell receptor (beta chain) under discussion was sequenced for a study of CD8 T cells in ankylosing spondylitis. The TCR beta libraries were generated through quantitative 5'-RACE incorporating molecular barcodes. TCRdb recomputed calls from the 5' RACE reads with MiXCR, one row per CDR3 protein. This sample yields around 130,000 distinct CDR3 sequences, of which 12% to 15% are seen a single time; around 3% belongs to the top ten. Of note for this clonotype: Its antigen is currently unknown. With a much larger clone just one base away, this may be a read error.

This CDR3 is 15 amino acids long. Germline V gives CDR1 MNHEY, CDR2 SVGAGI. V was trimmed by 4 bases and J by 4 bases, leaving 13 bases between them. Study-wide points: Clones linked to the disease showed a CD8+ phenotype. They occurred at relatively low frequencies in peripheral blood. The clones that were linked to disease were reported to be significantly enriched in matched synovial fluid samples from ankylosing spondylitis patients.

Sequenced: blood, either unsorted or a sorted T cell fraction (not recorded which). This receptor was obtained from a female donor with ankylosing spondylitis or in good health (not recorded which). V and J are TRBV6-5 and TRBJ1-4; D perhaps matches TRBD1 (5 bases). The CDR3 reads CASSCGGAGNEKLFF. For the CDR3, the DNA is TGTGCCAGCAGTTGCGGTGGGGCTGGTAATGAAAAACTGTTTTTT.